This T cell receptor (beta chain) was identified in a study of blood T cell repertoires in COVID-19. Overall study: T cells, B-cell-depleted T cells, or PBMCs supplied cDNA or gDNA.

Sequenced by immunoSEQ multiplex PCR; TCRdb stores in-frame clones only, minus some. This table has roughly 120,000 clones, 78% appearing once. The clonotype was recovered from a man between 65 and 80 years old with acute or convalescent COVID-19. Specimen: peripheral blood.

CDR3 region: CASLPLLLETQYF. CDR3 in DNA: TGTGCCAGTCTACCTCTATTACTGGAGACCCAGTACTTC. The chain combines TRBV6-5 with TRBJ2-5, with no clear D. Germline V gene data show CDR1 as MNHEY and CDR2 as SVGAGI. V lost 9 bases to trimming and J lost 5 bases, with 16 bases between them. The CDR3 runs to 13 residues.